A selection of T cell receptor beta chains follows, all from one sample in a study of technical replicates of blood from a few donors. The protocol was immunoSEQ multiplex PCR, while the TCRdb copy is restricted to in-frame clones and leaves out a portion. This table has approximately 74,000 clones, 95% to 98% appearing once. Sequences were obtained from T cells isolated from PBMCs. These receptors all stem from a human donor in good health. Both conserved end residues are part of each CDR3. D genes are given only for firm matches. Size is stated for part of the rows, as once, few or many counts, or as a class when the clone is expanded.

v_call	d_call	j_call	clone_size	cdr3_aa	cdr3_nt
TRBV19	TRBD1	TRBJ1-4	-	CASSPGTGGDEKLFF	TGTGCCAGTAGTCCCGGGACAGGGGGTGATGAAAAACTGTTTTTT
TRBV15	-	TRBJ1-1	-	CATSRDTASEAFF	TGTGCCACCAGCAGAGATACCGCGTCTGAAGCTTTCTTT
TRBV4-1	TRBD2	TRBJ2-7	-	CASSHSGGAGGSSYEQYF	TGCGCCAGCAGTCACAGTGGGGGAGCGGGAGGCAGCTCCTACGAGCAGTACTTC
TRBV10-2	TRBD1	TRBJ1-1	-	CASSAWTGMNTEAFF	TGCGCCAGCAGTGCTTGGACAGGGATGAACACTGAAGCTTTCTTT
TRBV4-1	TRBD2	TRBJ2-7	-	CASSQGTSGTYEQYF	TGCGCCAGCAGCCAGGGGACTAGCGGGACCTACGAGCAGTACTTC
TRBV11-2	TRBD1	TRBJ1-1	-	CASSLGTGATEAFF	TGTGCCAGCAGCTTAGGAACAGGGGCCACTGAAGCTTTCTTT
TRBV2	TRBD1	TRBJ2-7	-	CASTHIRDRKSYEQYF	TGTGCCAGCACCCACATACGGGACAGGAAGTCCTACGAGCAGTACTTC
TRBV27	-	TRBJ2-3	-	CASRLGSTDTQYF	TGTGCCAGCAGACTCGGGAGTACAGATACGCAGTATTTT
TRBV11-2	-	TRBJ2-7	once	CASSLGSGSYEQYF	TGTGCCAGCAGCTTAGGTTCAGGGTCCTACGAGCAGTACTTC
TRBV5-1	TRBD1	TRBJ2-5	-	CASSWGDRGKEETQYF	TGCGCCAGCAGCTGGGGGGACAGGGGGAAGGAAGAGACCCAGTACTTC
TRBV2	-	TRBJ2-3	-	CASKEGVGTDTQYF	TGTGCCAGCAAAGAGGGGGTAGGGACAGATACGCAGTATTTT
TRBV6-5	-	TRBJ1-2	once	CASSYVQGEGYTF	TGTGCCAGCAGTTACGTACAGGGAGAAGGCTACACCTTC
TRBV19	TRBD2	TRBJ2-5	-	CASSIVLAGQETQYF	TGTGCCAGTAGTATAGTACTAGCGGGCCAAGAGACCCAGTACTTC
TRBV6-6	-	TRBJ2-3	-	CASSFGDTQYF	TGTGCCAGCAGTTTTGGCGATACGCAGTATTTT
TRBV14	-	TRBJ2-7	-	CASSRLAWESSYEQYF	TGTGCCAGCAGTAGATTAGCGTGGGAATCTTCCTACGAGCAGTACTTC
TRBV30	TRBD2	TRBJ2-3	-	CAWISGGPNTQYF	TGTGCCTGGATATCGGGGGGGCCGAATACGCAGTATTTT
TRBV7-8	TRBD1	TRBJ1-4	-	CASSLARFGTDLNEKLFF	TGTGCCAGCAGCTTAGCACGATTCGGGACAGACCTGAATGAAAAACTGTTTTTT
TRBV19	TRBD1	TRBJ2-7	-	CASSITGGYEQYF	TGTGCCAGTAGTATTACAGGGGGCTACGAGCAGTACTTC
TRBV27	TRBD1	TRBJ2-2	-	CASSLYGGQDAGELFF	TGTGCCAGCAGTTTATATGGTGGACAGGACGCCGGGGAGCTGTTTTTT
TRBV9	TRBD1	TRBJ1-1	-	CASSGSGTGHTEAFF	TGTGCCAGCAGCGGGTCTGGGACAGGGCACACTGAAGCTTTCTTT
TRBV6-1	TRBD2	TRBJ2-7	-	CASSEGSGSYEQYF	TGTGCCAGCAGTGAAGGGAGCGGGAGCTACGAGCAGTACTTC
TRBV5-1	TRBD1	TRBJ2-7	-	CASSSRDSAYEQYF	TGCGCCAGCAGCTCCCGGGACAGTGCCTACGAGCAGTACTTC
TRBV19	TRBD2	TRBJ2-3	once	CASSLIAGVGDTQYF	TGTGCCAGCTCCCTGATAGCGGGAGTAGGGGATACGCAGTATTTT
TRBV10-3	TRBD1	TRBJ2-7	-	CAISGTGINEQYF	TGTGCCATCAGTGGGACAGGGATAAACGAGCAGTACTTC
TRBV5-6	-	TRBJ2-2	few	CASSLRLPRGTGELFF	TGTGCCAGCAGCTTACGGCTTCCACGGGGCACCGGGGAGCTGTTTTTT
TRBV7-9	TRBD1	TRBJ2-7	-	CASSLPVGTGPREQYF	TGTGCCAGCAGCTTACCGGTCGGGACAGGGCCTCGCGAGCAGTACTTC
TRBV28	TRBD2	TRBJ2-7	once	CASSFARTSGYEQYF	TGTGCCAGCAGTTTTGCCCGGACTAGCGGCTACGAGCAGTACTTC
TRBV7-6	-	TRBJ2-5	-	CASSPRDGRETQYF	TGTGCCAGCAGCCCGCGGGACGGTCGAGAGACCCAGTACTTC
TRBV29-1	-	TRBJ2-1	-	CSVRAGLVSYNEQFF	TGCAGCGTTAGAGCAGGTTTGGTGTCCTACAATGAGCAGTTCTTC
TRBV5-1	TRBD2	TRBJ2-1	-	CASSSLTSGGATEQFF	TGCGCCAGCAGCTCCCTAACTAGCGGGGGGGCCACTGAGCAGTTCTTC
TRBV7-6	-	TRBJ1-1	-	CASSYQHRTEAFF	TGTGCCAGCAGCTACCAACACCGCACTGAAGCTTTCTTT
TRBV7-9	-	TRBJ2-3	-	CASSLASAGEDTQYF	TGTGCCAGCAGCTTAGCGTCGGCAGGGGAGGATACGCAGTATTTT
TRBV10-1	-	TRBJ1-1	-	CASSSRHSSTEAFF	TGCGCCAGCAGCTCGAGACATTCGTCCACTGAAGCTTTCTTT
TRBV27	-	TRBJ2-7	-	CASSQTGTWNYEQYF	TGTGCCAGCAGTCAAACCGGGACTTGGAACTACGAGCAGTACTTC
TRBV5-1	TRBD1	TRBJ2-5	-	CASSLGQGAAQETQYF	TGCGCCAGCAGCTTGGGACAGGGCGCTGCGCAAGAGACCCAGTACTTC
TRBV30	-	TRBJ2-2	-	CAWSDQGYGGELFF	TGTGCCTGGAGTGACCAGGGTTACGGCGGGGAGCTGTTTTTT
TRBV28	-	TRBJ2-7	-	CASSFFRYEQYF	TGTGCCAGCAGTTTTTTTCGGTACGAGCAGTACTTC
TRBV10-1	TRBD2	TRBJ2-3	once	CASSDRGGTFSTDTQYF	TGCGCCAGCAGTGATCGGGGGGGGACGTTCAGCACAGATACGCAGTATTTT
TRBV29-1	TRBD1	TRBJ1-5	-	CSVGQGQGLNQPQHF	TGCAGCGTGGGCCAGGGACAGGGACTCAATCAGCCCCAGCATTTT
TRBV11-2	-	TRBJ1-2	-	CASSPTAELSYGYTF	TGTGCCAGCAGTCCGACAGCCGAGCTTTCATATGGCTACACCTTC